This paragraph covers one T cell receptor (beta chain) sequence. The CDR3 loop spans 17 amino acids. The germline gives CDR1 MDHEN, CDR2 SYDVKM. V lost 10 bases to trimming and J lost 2 bases; unmatched junction nucleotides: 13. This entry belongs to a study of blood T cell repertoires in COVID-19. Whole-study context: COVID-19 samples from acute and convalescent phases originated in the United States, Italy and Spain. The analysed material was cDNA or gDNA that came from T cells, B-cell-depleted T cells, or PBMCs.

Methods used by the authors: Reference gene primer amplification gave nucleated cell count estimates. Only in-frame clones appear in the TCRdb table, and some are missing; sequencing was by immunoSEQ multiplex PCR. That table supplies the V and J calls and clone size; D and trimming were determined from the DNA. Of some 74,000 clones listed, 79% are singletons. This chain connects TRBV28 to TRBJ2-2; 10 nucleotides agree with TRBD2. The TCR sequence derives from a woman aged 50 to 60 with acute or convalescent COVID-19. Sequencing input: peripheral blood. The CDR3 loop reads CATEGPSGGHNTGELFF. CDR3 DNA: TGTGCCACCGAGGGTCCTAGCGGGGGCCATAACACCGGGGAGCTGTTTTTT.